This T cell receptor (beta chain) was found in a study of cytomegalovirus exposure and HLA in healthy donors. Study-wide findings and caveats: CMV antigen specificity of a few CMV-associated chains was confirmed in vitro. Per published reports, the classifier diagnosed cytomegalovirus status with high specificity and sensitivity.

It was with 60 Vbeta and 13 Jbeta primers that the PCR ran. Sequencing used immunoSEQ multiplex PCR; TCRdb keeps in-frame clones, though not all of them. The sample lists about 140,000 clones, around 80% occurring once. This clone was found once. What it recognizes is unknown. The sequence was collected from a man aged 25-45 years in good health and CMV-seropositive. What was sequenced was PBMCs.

CDR3 in amino acids: CASSRQGANTGELFF. The DNA of the CDR3 is TGCGCCAGCAGCAGACAGGGGGCGAACACCGGGGAGCTGTTTTTT. The genes are TRBV5-1 and TRBJ2-2; 9 nucleotides align to TRBD1. V was pared by 4 bases and J by 0 bases, with 1 base of the junction left unmatched. Germline V gives CDR1 SGHRS, CDR2 YFSETQ. CDR3 length equals 15 residues.